One T cell receptor (beta chain) is described in this entry. The identical CDR3 is also encoded by other nucleotide sequences in the sample. Only CD45RO-negative cells positively selected for CCR7 counted as naive CD8 cells, so terminally differentiated effector memory CD45RA+ cells were excluded. Among the donors, all were Caucasian adults who lived in Nashville, Tennessee. This sample is part of a study of shared clonotypes between healthy human individuals. V shed 2 bases and J shed 1 base, with 5 bases lying between them. Germline V CDR1 and CDR2: MNHEY, SMNVEV (reference sequence). The CDR3 runs to 13 residues. Genomic DNA per cell subset filled all wells of several immunoSEQ plates. The assay was immunoSEQ multiplex PCR, and TCRdb's table has in-frame clones only and misses some. Seen here are about 2 million clones, less than 95% observed once, and the top ten hold 1% to 1.5%.

The specimen was naive CD8+ T cells sorted from blood. The clonotype was recovered from a man between 18 and 29 years old in good health. V usage is TRBV27 and J usage is TRBJ1-1; D gene uncertain. The DNA for the CDR3 is TGTGCCAGCAGTTTAAGCGAGAACACTGAAGCTTTCTTT. It codes for CASSLSENTEAFF.